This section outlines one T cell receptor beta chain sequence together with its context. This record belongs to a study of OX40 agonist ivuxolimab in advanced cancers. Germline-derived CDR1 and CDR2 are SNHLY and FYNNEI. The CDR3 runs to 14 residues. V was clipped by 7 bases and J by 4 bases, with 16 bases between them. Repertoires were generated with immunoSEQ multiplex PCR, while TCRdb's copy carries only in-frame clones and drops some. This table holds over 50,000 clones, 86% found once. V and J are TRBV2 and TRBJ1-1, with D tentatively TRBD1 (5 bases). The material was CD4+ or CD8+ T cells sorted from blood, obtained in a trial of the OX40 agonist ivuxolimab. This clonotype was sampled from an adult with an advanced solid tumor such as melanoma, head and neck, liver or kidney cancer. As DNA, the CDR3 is TGTGCCAGCACGTCGACTGGGGGGAGCACTGAAGCTTTCTTT. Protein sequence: CASTSTGGSTEAFF.